This T cell receptor (beta chain) is from a study of shared clonotypes between healthy human individuals. There are 14 residues in the CDR3. The germline V and J ends were trimmed by 0 bases and 0 bases, with 5 bases remaining between them. Germline CDR1 reads SGHNT; CDR2 reads YYREEE (reference sequence). Libraries were prepared by immunoSEQ multiplex PCR; TCRdb keeps only in-frame clonotypes and omits some of them. The sample includes a few million clones, around 93% of them seen just once. A word on this clone: This same CDR3 is encoded by further DNA sequences in the sample.

This sequence was found in a man aged 18 to 29 in good health. Some clones in this sample may be carry-over from other donors' samples. The rearrangement uses TRBV5-4 and TRBJ2-3; no clear D. The sample consisted of naive CD4+ T cells from PBMCs. Documented subset: CD45RA+ positively selected. CDR3 nucleotide sequence: TGTGCCAGCAGCTTGGAGCCTAGCACAGATACGCAGTATTTT. It codes for CASSLEPSTDTQYF.